This T cell receptor beta chain was recorded in a study of blood T cell repertoires in COVID-19. Overall study: Both acute and convalescent COVID-19 samples were obtained from the United States, Italy and Spain. PBMCs, B-cell-depleted T cells, or T cells were the source of the cDNA or gDNA that made up the material.

Authors' processing steps: From reference gene primer amplification, estimates of nucleated cell counts were derived. Libraries were prepared by immunoSEQ multiplex PCR; TCRdb keeps only in-frame clonotypes and omits some of them. Clone size and V and J calls were adopted from that table, with D and trimming inferred from the DNA. The sample includes roughly 97,000 clones, 87% of them seen just once. Germline V gene lookup returns CDR1 MDHEN and CDR2 SYDVKM. This CDR3 has 16 amino acids. The V end was cut by 8 bases, the J end by 1 base, with 17 bases between. The chain joins TRBV28 to TRBJ1-4; D is unclear. This clonotype originated in a man between 50 and 59 years old with acute or convalescent COVID-19. Sequencing was done on a sample of peripheral blood. The CDR3 loop is CASGVEGRGTNEKLFF. The CDR3 DNA reads as TGTGCCAGCGGGGTGGAGGGTAGAGGAACTAATGAAAAACTGTTTTTT.